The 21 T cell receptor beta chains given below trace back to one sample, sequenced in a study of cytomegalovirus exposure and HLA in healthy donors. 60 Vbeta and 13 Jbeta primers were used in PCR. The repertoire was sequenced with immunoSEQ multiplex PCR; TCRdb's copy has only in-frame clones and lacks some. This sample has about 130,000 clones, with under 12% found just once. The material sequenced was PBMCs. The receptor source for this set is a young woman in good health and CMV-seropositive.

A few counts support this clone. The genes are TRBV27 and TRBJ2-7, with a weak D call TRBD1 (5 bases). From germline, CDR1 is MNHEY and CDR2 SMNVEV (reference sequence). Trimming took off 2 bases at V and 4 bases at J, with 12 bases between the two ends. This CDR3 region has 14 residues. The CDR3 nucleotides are TGTGCCAGCAGTTTAAACCAGGACACGTACGAGCAGTACTTC. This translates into CASSLNQDTYEQYF.

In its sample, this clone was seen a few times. The CDR3: CASSGGTGDETQYF. The DNA for the CDR3 is TGTGCCAGCAGCGGAGGGACAGGGGATGAGACCCAGTACTTC. The chain employs TRBV5-4 and TRBJ2-5, with 10 bases that match TRBD1. The CDR3 is 14 amino acids. Germline V gene data show CDR1 as SGHNT and CDR2 as YYREEE (reference sequence). Trimming at V came to 4 bases and at J to 5 bases, leaving 5 bases not matched to a gene.

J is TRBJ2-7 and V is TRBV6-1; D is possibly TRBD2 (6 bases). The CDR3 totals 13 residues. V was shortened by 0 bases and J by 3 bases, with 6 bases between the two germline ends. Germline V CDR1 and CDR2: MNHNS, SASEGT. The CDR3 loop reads CASSEAGLYEQYF. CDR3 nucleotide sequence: TGTGCCAGCAGTGAAGCGGGACTCTACGAGCAGTACTTC.

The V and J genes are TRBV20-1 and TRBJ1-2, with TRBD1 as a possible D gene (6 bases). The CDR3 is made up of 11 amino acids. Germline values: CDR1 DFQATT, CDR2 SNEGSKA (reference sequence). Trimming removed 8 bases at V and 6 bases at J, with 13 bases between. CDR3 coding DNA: TGCAGTACGAGGGACAAAGATGGCTACACCTTC. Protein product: CSTRDKDGYTF.

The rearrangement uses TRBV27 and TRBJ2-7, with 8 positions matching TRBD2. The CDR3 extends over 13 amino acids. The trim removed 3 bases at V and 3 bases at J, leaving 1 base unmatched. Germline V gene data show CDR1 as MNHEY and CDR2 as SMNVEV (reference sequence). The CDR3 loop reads CASSFLAGYEQYF. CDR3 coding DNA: TGTGCCAGCAGTTTTCTAGCGGGCTACGAGCAGTACTTC.

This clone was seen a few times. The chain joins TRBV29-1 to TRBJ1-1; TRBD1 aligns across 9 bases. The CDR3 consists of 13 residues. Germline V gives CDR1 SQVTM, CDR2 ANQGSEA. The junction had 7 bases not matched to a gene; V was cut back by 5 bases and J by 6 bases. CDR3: CSVKQGASAEAFF. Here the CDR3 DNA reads TGCAGCGTTAAACAGGGGGCGAGCGCTGAAGCTTTCTTT.

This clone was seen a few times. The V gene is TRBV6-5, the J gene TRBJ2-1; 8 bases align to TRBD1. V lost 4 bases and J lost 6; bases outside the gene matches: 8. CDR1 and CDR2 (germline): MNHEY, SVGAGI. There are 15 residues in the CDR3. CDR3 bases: TGTGCCAGCAGTTCCGGACAGGGATCCGTCAATGAGCAGTTCTTC. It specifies CASSSGQGSVNEQFF.

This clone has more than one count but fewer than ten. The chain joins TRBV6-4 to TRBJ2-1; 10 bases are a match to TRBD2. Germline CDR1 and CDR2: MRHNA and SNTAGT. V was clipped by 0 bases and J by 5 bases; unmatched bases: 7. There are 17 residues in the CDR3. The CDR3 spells CASSDSYPSGSHNEQFF. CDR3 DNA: TGTGCCAGCAGTGACTCCTACCCTAGCGGGAGCCACAATGAGCAGTTCTTC.

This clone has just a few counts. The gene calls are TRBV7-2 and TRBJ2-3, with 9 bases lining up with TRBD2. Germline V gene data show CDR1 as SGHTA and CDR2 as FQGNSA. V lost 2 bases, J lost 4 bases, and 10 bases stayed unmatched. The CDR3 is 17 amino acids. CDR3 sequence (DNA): TGTGCCAGCAGCTTAACGGCGGGAGGGCCGGGAGCAGATACGCAGTATTTT. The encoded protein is CASSLTAGGPGADTQYF.

CDR3 nucleotide sequence: TGTGCCAGCAGTTCCCCGAGGGAGGCCTACGAGCAGTACTTC. Translating gives CASSSPREAYEQYF. The chain joins TRBV28 to TRBJ2-7; the D gene is possibly TRBD2 (6 bases). The germline V and J ends were trimmed by 4 bases and 2 bases, with 12 bases remaining between them. CDR3 size: 14 residues. Germline loops: CDR1 MDHEN, CDR2 SYDVKM.

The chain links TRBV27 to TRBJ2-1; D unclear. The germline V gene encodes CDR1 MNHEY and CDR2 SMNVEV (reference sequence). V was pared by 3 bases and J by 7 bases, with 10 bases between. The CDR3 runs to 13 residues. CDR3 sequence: CASSFSGGNEQFF. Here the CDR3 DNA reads TGTGCCAGCAGTTTCTCGGGTGGGAATGAGCAGTTCTTC.

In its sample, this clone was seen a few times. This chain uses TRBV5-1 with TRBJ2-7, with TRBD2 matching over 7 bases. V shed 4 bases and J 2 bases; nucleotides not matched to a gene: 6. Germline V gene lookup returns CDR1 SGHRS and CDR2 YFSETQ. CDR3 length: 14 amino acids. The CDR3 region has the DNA TGCGCCAGCAGCCCTAGCGGCCCCGCCTACGAGCAGTACTTC. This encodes CASSPSGPAYEQYF.

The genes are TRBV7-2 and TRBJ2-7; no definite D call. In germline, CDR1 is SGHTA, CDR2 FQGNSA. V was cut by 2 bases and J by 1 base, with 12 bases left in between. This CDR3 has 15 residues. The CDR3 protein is CASSLLPSLSYEQYF. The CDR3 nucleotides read TGTGCCAGCAGCTTACTCCCCAGTTTATCCTACGAGCAGTACTTC.

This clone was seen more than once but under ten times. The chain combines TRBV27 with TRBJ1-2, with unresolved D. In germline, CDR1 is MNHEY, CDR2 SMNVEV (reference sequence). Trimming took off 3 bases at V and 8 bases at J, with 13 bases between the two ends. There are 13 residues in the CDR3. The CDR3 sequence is CASSFFRGRGYTF. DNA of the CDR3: TGTGCCAGCAGTTTTTTCCGGGGTCGGGGCTACACCTTC.

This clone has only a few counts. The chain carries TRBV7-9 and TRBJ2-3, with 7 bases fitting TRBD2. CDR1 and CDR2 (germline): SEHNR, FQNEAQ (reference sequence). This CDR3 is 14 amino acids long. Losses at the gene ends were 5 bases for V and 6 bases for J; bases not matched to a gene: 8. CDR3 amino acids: CASSPWGGTDTQYF. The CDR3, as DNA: TGTGCCAGCAGCCCTTGGGGGGGAACTGATACGCAGTATTTT. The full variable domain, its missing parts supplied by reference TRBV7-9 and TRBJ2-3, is DTGVSQNPRHKITKRGQNVTFRCDPISEHNRLYWYRQTLGQGPEFLTYFQNEAQLEKSRLLSDRFSAERPKGSFSTLEIQRTEQGDSAMYLCASSPWGGTDTQYFGPGTRLTVL.

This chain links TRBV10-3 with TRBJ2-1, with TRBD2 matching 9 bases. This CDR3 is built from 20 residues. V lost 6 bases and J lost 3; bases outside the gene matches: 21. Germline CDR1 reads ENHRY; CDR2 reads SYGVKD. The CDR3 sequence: CAISASTSGSNGGRYNEQFF. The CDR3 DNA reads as TGTGCCATCAGCGCGAGTACTAGCGGGTCTAATGGTGGACGCTACAATGAGCAGTTCTTC.

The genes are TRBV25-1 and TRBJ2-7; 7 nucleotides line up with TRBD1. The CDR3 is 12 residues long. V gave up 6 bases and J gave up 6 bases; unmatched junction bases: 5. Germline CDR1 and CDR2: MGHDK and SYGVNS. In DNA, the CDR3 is TGTGCCAGCAGCCTGACAGGGACCGAGCAGTACTTC. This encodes CASSLTGTEQYF.

Here the CDR3 reads CASNPETAPQETQYF. CDR3 DNA sequence: TGTGCCAGCAACCCCGAGACAGCTCCCCAAGAGACCCAGTACTTC. The chain employs TRBV2 and TRBJ2-5, with D perhaps TRBD1 (5 bases). V was shortened by 7 bases and J by 1 base, with 16 bases between the two germline ends. The CDR3 has 15 amino acids. Germline assignment: CDR1 SNHLY and CDR2 FYNNEI.

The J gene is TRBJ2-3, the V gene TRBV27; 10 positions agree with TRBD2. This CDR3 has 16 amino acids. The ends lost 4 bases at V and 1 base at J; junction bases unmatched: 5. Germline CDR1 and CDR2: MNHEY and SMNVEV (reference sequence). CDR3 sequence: CASSSLGLAGTDTQYF. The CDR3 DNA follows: TGTGCCAGCAGTTCCCTCGGACTAGCGGGCACAGATACGCAGTATTTT.

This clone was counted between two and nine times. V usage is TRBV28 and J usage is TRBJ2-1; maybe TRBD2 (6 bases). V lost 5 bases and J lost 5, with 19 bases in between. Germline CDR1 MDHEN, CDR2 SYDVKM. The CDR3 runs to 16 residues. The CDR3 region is CASSPRRGLNNNEQFF. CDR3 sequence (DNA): TGTGCCAGCAGTCCTAGGCGGGGACTGAACAACAATGAGCAGTTCTTC.

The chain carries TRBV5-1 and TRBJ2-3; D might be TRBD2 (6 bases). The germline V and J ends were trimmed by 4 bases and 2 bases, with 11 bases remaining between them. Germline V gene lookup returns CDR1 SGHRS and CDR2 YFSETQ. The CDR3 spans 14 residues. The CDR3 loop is CASSQGLPTDTQYF. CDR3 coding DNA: TGCGCCAGCAGCCAGGGACTCCCCACAGATACGCAGTATTTT.